Shown below are 30 T cell receptor beta chains from a single sample sequenced in a study of tumor-infiltrating lymphocytes in primary liver carcinoma. Researchers generated TCR beta cDNA from around 0.55 ug of total RNA, relying on a constant-region primer. Generation of the TCR beta libraries relied on three nested multiplex PCR rounds using slightly modified ARM-PCR. Amplification in the first two PCR rounds was performed using TRBV1-TRBV30 forward primers and a C-beta reverse primer for approximately 10 cycles each. One entry per CDR3 protein, called by TCRdb with MiXCR from the multiplex PCR reads. The sample yields around 330,000 distinct CDR3 sequences, almost 60% seen once. The blood RNA (from unsorted whole blood) was obtained, and germline DNA was also extracted. The sample consisted of peripheral blood. The origin of the receptors is a woman aged 25 to 39 with primary liver carcinoma and hepatitis B virus infection.

About this clonotype: It is likely a read error, because the conserved phenylalanine at the end of the CDR3 is missing. This sequence joins TRBV11-2 and TRBJ1-1, with D possibly being TRBD1 (5 bases). The germline V gene encodes CDR1 SGHAT and CDR2 FQNNGV. The CDR3 spans 14 residues. The CDR3 sequence: CASSPRVWNTKAFI. The DNA of the CDR3 is TGTGCCAGCAGCCCCAGGGTTTGGAACACTAAAGCTTTCATT.

The V call is TRBV29-1, the J call TRBJ2-7, with TRBD1 matching over 9 bases. The CDR3 contains 16 residues. From germline, CDR1 is SQVTM and CDR2 ANQGSEA. Trimming at V came to 4 bases and at J to 5 bases, leaving 15 bases not matched to a gene. The CDR3 reads CSVGDFPWTGVHEQYF. DNA for the CDR3: TGCAGCGTTGGAGATTTCCCCTGGACAGGGGTCCACGAGCAGTACTTC.

The chain is built from TRBV6-1 and TRBJ2-7; D is undetermined. CDR1 is MNHNS and CDR2 is SASEGT in the germline V gene. The CDR3 sequence is 17 residues long. The V gene lost 1 base and the J gene lost 2 bases, with 18 bases spanning the gap. CDR3: CASSEGQDLALTYEQYF. The DNA for the CDR3 is TGTGCCAGCAGTGAAGGGCAAGACTTAGCCCTCACCTACGAGCAGTACTTC.

Concerning this clonotype itself: Sequence at one end of the junction differs from germline and may be a read error. The rearrangement joins TRBV7-9 to TRBJ2-1; the match to TRBD2 covers 9 bases. Germline V gene lookup returns CDR1 SEHNR and CDR2 FQNEAQ (reference sequence). The CDR3 extends over 18 amino acids. The CDR3 sequence is CACSLISGRRELGNEQFF. The CDR3 bases are TGTGCCTGCAGCCTTATTAGCGGGAGAAGAGAATTGGGCAATGAGCAGTTCTTC. The whole variable domain, filled in from reference TRBV7-9 and TRBJ2-1, reads DTGVSQNPRHKITKRGQNVTFRCDPISEHNRLYWYRQTLGQGPEFLTYFQNEAQLEKSRLLSDRFSAERPKGSFSTLEIQRTEQGDSAMYLCACSLISGRRELGNEQFFGPGTRLTVL.

Concerning this clonotype itself: Here the CDR3 omits its conserved ending phenylalanine or tryptophan, so a read error is the likely source. The gene calls are TRBV11-3 and TRBJ1-4; D perhaps matches TRBD1 (6 bases). The ends were cut back, 4 bases at V and 10 bases at J, with 19 bases in the middle. The CDR3 has 15 amino acids. CDR1 and CDR2 (germline): SGHNT, YENEEA. The CDR3 spells CASSSVRGQRGKLFY. CDR3 coding DNA: TGTGCCAGCAGCTCGGTCCGCGGACAGAGAGGAAAACTGTTTTAT.

Many counts were recorded for this clonotype. This chain uses TRBV4-1 with TRBJ2-1; D remains unclear. The V end lost 1 base, the J end lost 10 bases, and 11 bases lay between the germline ends. Looked up from germline, CDR1 is MGHRA and CDR2 is YSYEKL. The CDR3 totals 13 residues. The CDR3 region is CASSQVGLREQFF. The CDR3 DNA is TGCGCCAGCAGCCAAGTAGGTTTAAGGGAGCAGTTCTTC.

As to this clonotype: A read error may produce the germline difference seen at one junction end. The chain is built from TRBV12-5 and TRBJ1-1; 8 bases agree with TRBD1. Germline V CDR1 and CDR2: LGHNT, FRNRAP. This CDR3 has 19 amino acids. CDR3 residues: CASGLVFAQGGPMDTEAFF. In DNA, the CDR3 is TGTGCTAGTGGTTTGGTTTTTGCACAGGGGGGACCCATGGACACCGAAGCTTTCTTT.

A word on this clonotype: An end of the junction differs from the germline gene, which may be a read error. V and J are TRBV6-1 and TRBJ2-5, with D unclear. This CDR3 comprises 14 residues. The V gene's germline CDR1 is MNHNS and CDR2 SASEGT. The chain's CDR3 is CTSSEGPDGWTQYF. CDR3 DNA: TGTACCAGCAGTGAAGGCCCCGATGGGTGGACCCAGTACTTC.

In the case of this clonotype: The CDR3 does not end in the conserved phenylalanine or tryptophan, so this is likely a read error. This chain connects TRBV11-3 to TRBJ1-2, with D unresolved. CDR1 and CDR2 (germline): SGHNT, YENEEA. This CDR3 contains 14 residues. This chain's CDR3 is CACSLDAQSRGYTI. The CDR3 DNA follows: TGTGCCTGCAGCTTAGATGCACAGTCCAGAGGCTACACCATC.

As for this clonotype: The conserved phenylalanine or tryptophan is not found at the CDR3 terminus, so this likely reflects a read error. This chain links TRBV6-1 with TRBJ2-5; D gene ambiguous. Germline assignment: CDR1 MNHNS and CDR2 SASEGT. The CDR3 is made up of 16 amino acids. The CDR3 DNA reads TGTGCCAACAGTGAAGCGCTATTGGGCGGCCAAGAGACCCAGTACCTC. It translates to CANSEALLGGQETQYL.

About this clonotype itself: A read error may explain this, as a much larger clone is one base away. CDR3 loop: CASNRFPGQPNHSGNTIYF. CDR3 coding DNA: TGTGCCAGCAACCGTTTCCCGGGACAGCCCAACCACTCTGGAAACACCATATATTTT. This chain uses TRBV11-2 with TRBJ1-3; 7 nucleotides match TRBD1. Germline V gene data show CDR1 as SGHAT and CDR2 as FQNNGV. The CDR3 totals 19 residues. Germline trimming cut 7 bases from V and 0 bases from J; bases unmatched to any gene: 18.

The rearrangement uses TRBV6-5 and TRBJ2-3; D gene unclear. V shed 7 bases and J shed 3 bases, with 14 bases lying between them. The CDR3 has 14 residues. Germline CDR1 and CDR2: MNHEY and SVGAGI. The CDR3 region is CASTLRASTDTQYF. CDR3 in DNA: TGTGCCAGCACCCTGCGCGCTAGTACAGATACGCAGTATTTT.

This clonotype was seen at least ten times. The V call is TRBV11-2, the J call TRBJ2-7; TRBD2 matches at 7 bases. The CDR3 consists of 15 residues. Unmatched junction bases numbered 8, after V lost 0 bases and J lost 6 bases. The germline V gene has CDR1 SGHAT and CDR2 FQNNGV. The CDR3: CASSLDLGLTREQYF. The CDR3 DNA reads as TGTGCCAGCAGCTTAGATCTGGGACTAACTCGCGAGCAGTACTTC.

V gene TRBV5-1 combines with J gene TRBJ2-3; no clear D gene. The CDR3 is 15 residues long. Trimming removed 4 bases from V and 4 bases from J, with 16 bases in between. From germline, CDR1 is SGHRS and CDR2 YFSETQ. CDR3 coding DNA: TGCGCCAGCAGCCCGGAACCATATATGGCAGATACGCAGTATTTT. The encoded protein is CASSPEPYMADTQYF.

A note on this clonotype: One end of the junction fails to match germline, which may point to a read error. The chain recombines TRBV6-5 with TRBJ2-3, with 9 bases that match TRBD2. The CDR3 length is 15 residues. CDR1 and CDR2 from the germline V gene are MNHEY and SVGAGI. CDR3 residues: CASRGAGGYTDTQYF. As DNA, the CDR3 is TGTGCCAGCAGAGGAGCGGGAGGATACACAGATACGCAGTACTTT.

As concerns this clonotype: The junction does not match germline at one end; this may be a read error. The chain recombines TRBV14 with TRBJ1-6; the D is unclear. Germline V gene sequence: CDR1 SGHDN, CDR2 FVKESK. The length of the CDR3 is 13 residues. In DNA form, the CDR3 reads TGTGCCAGCAGTCTTCGGCCCGATTCACTCCTCCACTTT. Its protein is CASSLRPDSLLHF.

This sequence joins TRBV11-2 and TRBJ2-7, with D tentatively TRBD1 or TRBD2 (6 bases each). The CDR3 totals 14 residues. Looked up from germline, CDR1 is SGHAT and CDR2 is FQNNGV. CDR3 coding DNA: TGTAGCAGCAGCTTAGGTGGGGGGCGTTACGAGCAGTACTTC. This gives the protein CSSSLGGGRYEQYF. Combining the CDR3 with reference TRBV11-2 and TRBJ2-7 gives the whole variable domain EAGVAQSPRYKIIEKRQSVAFWCNPISGHATLYWYQQILGQGPKLLIQFQNNGVVDDSQLPKDRFSAERLKGVDSTLKIQPAKLEDSAVYLCSSSLGGGRYEQYFGPGTRLTVT.

Concerning this clonotype itself: A much larger clonotype is one base distant, so this may be a read error. The chain joins TRBV29-1 to TRBJ2-5; D unclear. V gave up 4 bases and J gave up 5 bases, with 5 bases separating them. The CDR3 length is 10 residues. The germline gives CDR1 SQVTM, CDR2 ANQGSEA. In nucleotides, the CDR3 is TGCAGCGTTGGTGTTGAGACCCAGTACTTC. This gives the protein CSVGVETQYF.

A note on this clonotype: Likely a read error: the CDR3 ends without its conserved phenylalanine or tryptophan. V gene TRBV5-6 combines with J gene TRBJ2-1, with D hard to call. CDR1 and CDR2 (germline): SGHDT, YYEEEE. Trimming shortened V by 2 bases and J by 4 bases, and 13 bases separated the two germline ends. The CDR3 is 15 residues long. The CDR3 bases are TGTGCCAGCAGCTTTTCCCTAGTCAAGTACAATGAGCAGTTCCTC. This gives the protein CASSFSLVKYNEQFL.

The V call is TRBV19, the J call TRBJ1-1; D gene uncertain. Trimming left V 6 bases short and J 3 bases short, with 17 bases between. The CDR3 loop spans 15 amino acids. The germline V gene encodes CDR1 LNHDA and CDR2 SQIVND (reference sequence). The CDR3 loop is CASRSVLMGYTEAFF. The CDR3 DNA sequence: TGTGCCAGTAGATCTGTCTTGATGGGGTACACTGAAGCTTTCTTT.

The V gene is TRBV7-9, the J gene TRBJ2-1, with 7 positions matching TRBD1. This CDR3 is 14 amino acids long. J lost 3 bases, V lost 3 bases, and 2 bases had no gene match. The V gene's germline CDR1 is SEHNR and CDR2 FQNEAQ (reference sequence). CDR3 nucleotides: TGTGCCAGCAGCTTTTGGGACAGCTACAATGAGCAGTTCTTC. This translates into CASSFWDSYNEQFF. The full variable domain, rest sourced from reference TRBV7-9 and TRBJ2-1, is DTGVSQNPRHKITKRGQNVTFRCDPISEHNRLYWYRQTLGQGPEFLTYFQNEAQLEKSRLLSDRFSAERPKGSFSTLEIQRTEQGDSAMYLCASSFWDSYNEQFFGPGTRLTVL.

The V call is TRBV20-1, the J call TRBJ2-1; 8 bases map to TRBD2. The V segment lost 4 bases and the J segment 3 bases; nucleotides outside the gene matches: 8. Germline CDR1 is DFQATT and CDR2 is SNEGSKA (reference sequence). This CDR3 spans 15 amino acids. DNA of the CDR3: TGCAGTGCTAAGGCGGCGGGAGGCCTCTACAATGAGCAGTTCTTC. As protein: CSAKAAGGLYNEQFF.

This clonotype came up a few times. The J gene is TRBJ1-1, the V gene TRBV4-3, with D unclear. This CDR3 contains 13 residues. Trimming removed 1 base from V and 5 bases from J, with 8 bases in between. Germline V gives CDR1 LGHNA, CDR2 YSLEER. The CDR3 protein is CASSQGPGTEAFF. Here the CDR3 DNA reads TGCGCCAGCAGCCAAGGCCCCGGGACTGAAGCTTTCTTT.

Only one count was recorded for this clonotype. The rearrangement joins TRBV6-5 to TRBJ2-1; TRBD1 is a possible D gene (6 bases). Germline CDR1 and CDR2: MNHEY and SVGAGI. The CDR3 is 21 residues long. V was cut by 0 bases and J by 9 bases, with 33 bases left in between. CDR3 protein: CASSYSFFGERKASRGGEQFF. For the CDR3, the DNA is TGTGCCAGCAGTTACTCGTTCTTCGGGGAGAGGAAGGCCTCAAGAGGGGGTGAGCAGTTCTTC.

As for this clonotype: One base away lies a much larger clone, so this may be a sequencing read error. The chain joins TRBV10-3 to TRBJ2-5; TRBD2 agrees at 11 bases. The CDR3 runs 16 residues. The germline gives CDR1 ENHRY, CDR2 SYGVKD. CDR3 residues: CAISGLAGPYQETQNF. The DNA for the CDR3 is TGTGCCATCAGTGGACTAGCGGGACCGTACCAAGAGACCCAGAACTTC.

Note on this clonotype: This may come from a read error, since a much larger clone is one base off. The conserved phenylalanine or tryptophan is not found at the CDR3 terminus, so this likely reflects a read error. The chain couples TRBV6-1 to TRBJ1-1, with D hard to call. Trimming took off 5 bases at V and 0 bases at J, with 7 bases between the two ends. CDR1 is MNHNS, CDR2 SASEGT, per germline. CDR3 length: 13 amino acids. The CDR3 loop is CASSYGMNTEAFS. CDR3 DNA sequence: TGTGCCAGCAGTTACGGGATGAACACTGAAGCTTTCTCT.

The rearrangement links TRBV7-8 to TRBJ2-5; D may be TRBD1 or TRBD2 (5 bases each). CDR3 size: 14 residues. V lost 0 bases and J lost 9, with 14 bases in between. Per germline, CDR1 SGHVS and CDR2 FQNEAQ. The CDR3 DNA is TGTGCCAGCAGCTTAGCGGGACCAAGAGTGGCCCAGTACTTC. This gives the protein CASSLAGPRVAQYF. The full variable domain, completed using reference TRBV7-8 and TRBJ2-5, is GAGVSQSPRYKVAKRGQDVALRCDPISGHVSLFWYQQALGQGPEFLTYFQNEAQLDKSGLPSDRFFAERPEGSVSTLKIQRTQQEDSAVYLCASSLAGPRVAQYFGPGTRLLVL.

In its sample, this clonotype was seen a few times. V usage is TRBV12-5 and J usage is TRBJ2-2; D may be TRBD1 (6 bases). Trimming removed 3 bases at V and 7 bases at J, with 24 bases between. Germline V CDR1 and CDR2: LGHNT, FRNRAP. The CDR3 covers 18 residues. In DNA form, the CDR3 reads TGTGCTAGTGGTTTTACGCCACCTAACAGGGTGCTAGGCGGGGAGCTGTTTTTT. This translates into CASGFTPPNRVLGGELFF.

In the case of this clonotype: Relative to the germline gene, one junction end is altered; a read error may explain this. The chain couples TRBV4-1 to TRBJ2-1; TRBD1 matches 11 bases. This CDR3 spans 17 amino acids. Germline assignment: CDR1 MGHRA and CDR2 YSYEKL. CDR3 region: CANSQGLGTGGGNEQFF. In DNA, the CDR3 is TGCGCCAACAGCCAAGGGCTAGGGACAGGGGGAGGCAATGAGCAGTTCTTC.

V gene TRBV5-6 combines with J gene TRBJ1-5; the match to TRBD1 covers 8 bases. J gave up 2 bases and V 3 bases, and 4 bases lay outside the gene matches. Germline CDR1 SGHDT, CDR2 YYEEEE. The CDR3 sequence is 15 residues long. As DNA, the CDR3 is TGTGCCAGCAGCTCCGGACAGGGACGCAATCAGCCCCAGCATTTT. Its translation: CASSSGQGRNQPQHF.